The next 4 T cell receptor beta chains were all read from a single sample in a study of beta chain features in type 1 diabetes. The sequenced template was cDNA made from the entire isolated RNA. Repertoires were generated with immunoSEQ multiplex PCR, while TCRdb's copy carries only in-frame clones and drops some. The data contain hundreds of thousands of clones, approximately 15% of them singletons. The sequencing input was naive CD4+ T cells from blood. The source is a man younger than 45 in good health.

This clone has only a few counts. The genes are TRBV29-1 and TRBJ2-3, with 9 bases lining up with TRBD1. Germline CDR1 SQVTM, CDR2 ANQGSEA. The CDR3 consists of 18 residues. V dropped 3 bases and J dropped 0; count of bases not matched to a gene: 13. CDR3 sequence reads: CSVDPQTGQGASTDTQYF. DNA for the CDR3: TGCAGCGTTGACCCTCAAACGGGACAGGGAGCTAGCACAGATACGCAGTATTTT.

This clone was observed a handful of times. This chain joins TRBV9 and TRBJ2-5; 8 nucleotides align to TRBD2. This CDR3 spans 15 amino acids. Trimming removed 4 bases from V and 4 bases from J; junction bases left unmatched: 9. Per germline, CDR1 SGDLS and CDR2 YYNGEE. CDR3 in DNA: TGTGCCAGCAGCCCCCCGCGGGGGGCGGGAGAGACCCAGTACTTC. Protein product: CASSPPRGAGETQYF.

The sample holds a few counts of this clone. This sequence joins TRBV2 and TRBJ2-3; D is undetermined. The V end was cut by 4 bases, the J end by 4 bases, with 12 bases between. In germline, CDR1 is SNHLY, CDR2 FYNNEI. This CDR3 has 14 amino acids. In DNA form, the CDR3 reads TGTGCCAGCAGTGTATACCATATGGCAGATACGCAGTATTTT. Protein product: CASSVYHMADTQYF.

This clone has just a few counts. The chain employs TRBV7-9 and TRBJ2-1, with no clear D. V lost 4 bases to trimming and J lost 4 bases, with 2 bases between them. In germline, CDR1 is SEHNR, CDR2 FQNEAQ (reference sequence). This CDR3 has 11 amino acids. The DNA for the CDR3 is TGTGCCAGCAGCTATTACAATGAGCAGTTCTTC. Residues: CASSYYNEQFF.